One sample yielded the 32 T cell receptor beta chains listed below, sequenced in a study of T cell responses to AZD1222 COVID-19 vaccine (dated by TCRdb to the early 2020s). Library prep was done by the immunoSEQ multiplex PCR assay. What TCRdb holds here is the immuneACCESS table cut down to in-frame rearrangements. Part of the clones is not present; checked against another copy, under half of the missing clones reflect an unresolved V gene, and the others are unexplained. The sample has about 55,000 clones on record, roughly nine tenths of them singletons. 2% of the sample is taken by the ten largest. This sample's time point label indicates: baseline before first vaccination. The sequences come from peripheral blood, collected on day 0 of AZD1222 vaccination. All receptors derive from an adult in good health.

The chain joins TRBV5-1 to TRBJ2-7; possibly TRBD1 for D (6 bases). The CDR3 covers 16 residues. In germline, CDR1 is SGHRS, CDR2 YFSETQ. The ends were cut back, 0 bases at V and 2 bases at J, with 15 bases in the middle. Written as DNA, the CDR3 is TGCGCCAGCAGCTTGGCAACTTTACAGGGAGCCTACGAGCAGTACTTC. This encodes CASSLATLQGAYEQYF. Full variable domain (outside the CDR3, taken from reference TRBV5-1 and TRBJ2-7): KAGVTQTPRYLIKTRGQQVTLSCSPISGHRSVSWYQQTPGQGLQFLFEYFSETQRNKGNFPGRFSGRQFSNSRSEMNVSTLELGDSALYLCASSLATLQGAYEQYFGPGTRLTVT.

This chain connects TRBV2 to TRBJ1-5, with TRBD1 matching 8 bases. Germline CDR1 SNHLY, CDR2 FYNNEI. The J segment lost 4 bases and the V segment lost 7 bases, leaving 9 bases of the junction unmatched. The CDR3 is 15 amino acids. The CDR3 DNA is TGTGCCAGCAAGGTAGAGACAGGGGTAAATCAGCCCCAGCATTTT. Encoded protein: CASKVETGVNQPQHF.

V and J are TRBV28 and TRBJ1-5; D perhaps matches TRBD1 (6 bases). The CDR3 is 15 amino acids. Germline V gene data show CDR1 as MDHEN and CDR2 as SYDVKM. Trimming removed 4 bases from V and 2 bases from J, with 12 bases in between. DNA for the CDR3: TGTGCCAGCAGTTCGCCACAGGGCGGCAATCAGCCCCAGCATTTT. Translating gives CASSSPQGGNQPQHF.

The chain employs TRBV7-2 and TRBJ2-2, with D perhaps TRBD2 (6 bases). This CDR3 is built from 14 residues. Trimming removed 7 bases at V and 1 base at J, with 10 bases between. CDR1 SGHTA and CDR2 FQGNSA come from the germline V gene. For the CDR3, the DNA is TGTGCCAGCAAGGGACTTATGAACACCGGGGAGCTGTTTTTT. Its protein is CASKGLMNTGELFF. The whole variable domain, filled in from reference TRBV7-2 and TRBJ2-2, reads GAGVSQSPSNKVTEKGKDVELRCDPISGHTALYWYRQSLGQGLEFLIYFQGNSAPDKSGLPSDRFSAERTGGSVSTLTIQRTQQEDSAVYLCASKGLMNTGELFFGEGSRLTVL.

The chain is built from TRBV20-1 and TRBJ1-4; D is unclear. CDR3 size: 13 residues. Per the germline V gene, CDR1 is DFQATT and CDR2 is SNEGSKA (reference sequence). Trimming left V 3 bases short and J 6 bases short, with 11 bases between. The CDR3 DNA reads as TGCAGTGCTAGTAGAAACCGGGATGAAAAACTGTTTTTT. Translated: CSASRNRDEKLFF.

V usage is TRBV10-1 and J usage is TRBJ1-1; D gene unclear. The CDR3 totals 12 residues. The V gene lost 3 bases and the J gene lost 5 bases, with 7 bases spanning the gap. Germline CDR1 reads WNHNN; CDR2 reads SYGVQD (reference sequence). CDR3 sequence reads: CASSDRSTEAFF. The CDR3 DNA reads TGCGCCAGCAGTGACAGATCAACTGAAGCTTTCTTT.

The gene calls are TRBV12-3 or TRBV12-4 and TRBJ1-1; D is unclear. The germline V and J ends were trimmed by 1 base and 0 bases, with 3 bases remaining between them. The CDR3 is 13 residues long. This chain's CDR3 is CASSLVMNTEAFF. The CDR3 DNA reads as TGTGCCAGCAGTTTAGTTATGAACACTGAAGCTTTCTTT.

V gene TRBV6-6 combines with J gene TRBJ1-1, with D perhaps TRBD1 (6 bases). V gave up 5 bases and J gave up 1 base, with 11 bases separating them. This CDR3 is built from 14 residues. CDR1 and CDR2 (germline): MNHNY, SVGAGI (reference sequence). In nucleotides, the CDR3 is TGTGCCAGCAGTCCCGGGACAAAGAACACTGAAGCTTTCTTT. Protein sequence: CASSPGTKNTEAFF.

The chain combines TRBV5-1 with TRBJ1-1, with D unclear. This CDR3 is 15 amino acids long. Germline CDR1 SGHRS, CDR2 YFSETQ. V gave up 4 bases and J gave up 5 bases, with 18 bases separating them. The chain's CDR3 is CASSGGTGSRTEAFF. Here the CDR3 DNA reads TGCGCCAGCAGCGGCGGTACCGGGAGTCGGACTGAAGCTTTCTTT.

The chain combines TRBV28 with TRBJ1-5; 8 bases fit TRBD1. The length of the CDR3 is 14 residues. Germline CDR1 and CDR2: MDHEN and SYDVKM. V was pared by 6 bases and J by 4 bases, with 5 bases of the junction left unmatched. The CDR3 sequence: CASRPTGGNQPQHF. As DNA, the CDR3 is TGTGCCAGCAGACCCACAGGGGGTAATCAGCCCCAGCATTTT. The whole variable domain, remainder taken from reference TRBV28 and TRBJ1-5, is DVKVTQSSRYLVKRTGEKVFLECVQDMDHENMFWYRQDPGLGLRLIYFSYDVKMKEKGDIPEGYSVSREKKERFSLILESASTNQTSMYLCASRPTGGNQPQHFGDGTRLSIL.

This chain links TRBV18 with TRBJ2-3; the D is unclear. Looked up from germline, CDR1 is KGHSH and CDR2 is LQKENI. V gave up 4 bases and J gave up 0 bases, with 8 bases separating them. This CDR3 has 14 amino acids. For the CDR3, the DNA is TGTGCCAGCTCACTACAAACTAGCACAGATACGCAGTATTTT. Protein sequence: CASSLQTSTDTQYF. The full variable domain, with the rest looked up from reference TRBV18 and TRBJ2-3, is NAGVMQNPRHLVRRRGQEARLRCSPMKGHSHVYWYRQLPEEGLKFMVYLQKENIIDESGMPKERFSAEFPKEGPSILRIQQVVRGDSAAYFCASSLQTSTDTQYFGPGTRLTVL.

This chain links TRBV6-5 with TRBJ2-3; 8 bases fit TRBD1. CDR1 and CDR2 from the germline V gene are MNHEY and SVGAGI. V was clipped by 6 bases and J by 4 bases; unmatched bases: 3. The CDR3 runs to 13 residues. Written as DNA, the CDR3 is TGTGCCAGCAGATTACAGGGGGCAGATACGCAGTATTTT. This translates into CASRLQGADTQYF.

The J gene is TRBJ1-5, the V gene TRBV18, with 11 bases aligning to TRBD1. The J segment lost 6 bases and the V segment lost 3 bases, leaving 4 bases of the junction unmatched. The CDR3 consists of 15 residues. Per germline, CDR1 KGHSH and CDR2 LQKENI. The CDR3 loop is CASSPDRGPSQPQHF. The CDR3, as DNA: TGTGCCAGCTCACCGGACAGGGGGCCAAGTCAGCCCCAGCATTTT.

This clone was counted a single time. V and J are TRBV5-4 and TRBJ1-1; D is perhaps TRBD1 (6 bases). The germline gives CDR1 SGHNT, CDR2 YYREEE (reference sequence). The CDR3 is 14 amino acids. With 4 bases removed from V and 3 bases from J, the gap between germline ends came to 13 bases. The CDR3, as DNA: TGTGCCAGCAGCATCGCTCAGGGGTACACTGAAGCTTTCTTT. Translation: CASSIAQGYTEAFF.

V usage is TRBV4-1 and J usage is TRBJ2-1; no definite D call. The V gene's germline CDR1 is MGHRA and CDR2 YSYEKL. Trimming removed 1 base at V and 6 bases at J, with 10 bases between. CDR3 length equals 14 residues. CDR3 residues: CASSQVNPVNEQFF. CDR3 nucleotides: TGCGCCAGCAGCCAAGTGAACCCGGTCAATGAGCAGTTCTTC.

The chain joins TRBV5-1 to TRBJ1-2, with D unclear. V lost 2 bases to trimming and J lost 8 bases, with 10 bases between them. This CDR3 is 12 amino acids long. Germline loops: CDR1 SGHRS, CDR2 YFSETQ. The CDR3 DNA follows: TGCGCCAGCAGCTTCGGGTTCCAAGGCTACACCTTC. This sequence encodes CASSFGFQGYTF.

This chain joins TRBV7-8 and TRBJ2-7; D not resolved. The V gene lost 5 bases and the J gene lost 1 base, with 3 bases spanning the gap. Germline lookup yields CDR1 SGHVS and CDR2 FQNEAQ. The CDR3 is 11 residues long. The CDR3, as DNA: TGTGCCAGCAGCCCATCCTACGAGCAGTACTTC. This gives the protein CASSPSYEQYF.

The chain combines TRBV5-1 with TRBJ2-7; 7 positions match TRBD1. The germline gives CDR1 SGHRS, CDR2 YFSETQ. V shed 3 bases and J 2 bases; nucleotides not matched to a gene: 5. The CDR3 totals 14 residues. The chain's CDR3 is CASSSQGYPYEQYF. The DNA of the CDR3 is TGCGCCAGCAGCTCACAGGGGTACCCCTACGAGCAGTACTTC.

The sample holds one count of this clone. V gene TRBV5-1 combines with J gene TRBJ2-7, with 14 bases lining up with TRBD2. After removal of 4 bases from V and 12 bases from J, the junction contained 9 bases not matched to a gene. CDR1 is SGHRS, CDR2 YFSETQ, per germline. This CDR3 is built from 14 residues. CDR3 sequence reads: CASSGGTSGGFGYF. The CDR3 DNA reads TGCGCCAGCAGCGGCGGGACTAGCGGGGGATTCGGGTACTTC.

The CDR3 reads CASSLGIRDTGELFF. CDR3 nucleotides: TGTGCCAGCAGCTTAGGTATTAGGGACACCGGGGAGCTGTTTTTT. The genes are TRBV11-2 and TRBJ2-2; D is unresolved. V shed 1 base and J shed 3 bases, with 9 bases lying between them. Per the germline V gene, CDR1 is SGHAT and CDR2 is FQNNGV. The CDR3 runs 15 residues.

The chain links TRBV11-3 to TRBJ2-2; a possible D gene is TRBD1 (6 bases). V lost 5 bases and J 1 base, leaving 14 bases between the germline ends. Germline lookup yields CDR1 SGHNT and CDR2 YENEEA. The CDR3 covers 16 residues. DNA for the CDR3: TGTGCCAGCAGCGGGGGTGGGGGCTGGAACACCGGGGAGCTGTTTTTT. This sequence encodes CASSGGGGWNTGELFF.

The genes are TRBV5-1 and TRBJ2-3, with D possibly being TRBD2 (5 bases). This CDR3 comprises 16 residues. Germline values: CDR1 SGHRS, CDR2 YFSETQ. V gave up 3 bases and J gave up 1 base, with 15 bases separating them. The CDR3 coding sequence is TGCGCCAGCAGCTCGGTCCGGGAAGAAGGCACAGATACGCAGTATTTT. This encodes CASSSVREEGTDTQYF.

This chain links TRBV2 with TRBJ2-7; TRBD1 matches at 11 bases. Trimming removed 4 bases from V and 5 bases from J; junction bases left unmatched: 4. The CDR3 consists of 14 residues. CDR1 SNHLY and CDR2 FYNNEI come from the germline V gene. Here the CDR3 reads CASSGGQGVDEQYF. The CDR3, as DNA: TGTGCCAGCAGTGGGGGACAGGGGGTTGACGAGCAGTACTTC.

The J gene is TRBJ2-5, the V gene TRBV14; tentatively, D is TRBD2 (5 bases). The CDR3 is made up of 14 amino acids. Germline V gene sequence: CDR1 SGHDN, CDR2 FVKESK. Trimming shortened V by 0 bases and J by 13 bases, and 18 bases separated the two germline ends. The CDR3 nucleotides read TGTGCCAGCAGCCAAGAGCTCCAAGGAACGGAGGTGTACTTC. Amino acid sequence: CASSQELQGTEVYF.

The V gene is TRBV11-2, the J gene TRBJ1-2; D uncertain. Between the trimmed V and J ends, which lost 3 bases and 1 base, there was a span of 0 bases. Germline V lookup: CDR1 SGHAT, CDR2 FQNNGV. The CDR3 runs 11 residues. The CDR3, as DNA: TGTGCCAGCAGCTTTAACTATGGCTACACCTTC. As protein: CASSFNYGYTF.

The chain joins TRBV10-1 to TRBJ1-1, with D hard to call. Germline V CDR1 and CDR2: WNHNN, SYGVQD (reference sequence). Trimming took 6 bases from V and 4 from J, leaving 12 bases between them. This CDR3 is 13 amino acids long. DNA of the CDR3: TGCGCCAGCAGGCATACAGAAATCACTGAAGCTTTCTTT. As protein: CASRHTEITEAFF.

The gene calls are TRBV18 and TRBJ1-2, with D unresolved. The CDR3 has 15 residues. V lost 1 base and J lost 3, with 12 bases in between. Germline lookup yields CDR1 KGHSH and CDR2 LQKENI. CDR3 nucleotide sequence: TGTGCCAGCTCACCACGGCAGGACGGAGACTATGGCTACACCTTC. Translating it yields CASSPRQDGDYGYTF.

V gene TRBV4-1 combines with J gene TRBJ1-2; D gene ambiguous. Germline values: CDR1 MGHRA, CDR2 YSYEKL. The CDR3 spans 16 residues. Between the trimmed V and J ends, which lost 0 bases and 0 bases, there was a span of 11 bases. CDR3 coding DNA: TGCGCCAGCAGCCAAGAGATTCGGCTAGCTAACTATGGCTACACCTTC. As protein: CASSQEIRLANYGYTF.

The chain links TRBV24-1 to TRBJ1-5; tentative D call: TRBD1 (5 bases). The germline V gene has CDR1 KGHDR and CDR2 SFDVKD. Trimming removed 2 bases at V and 0 bases at J, with 10 bases between. The CDR3 has 16 residues. The CDR3 here is CATSDSRTHSNQPQHF. DNA of the CDR3: TGTGCCACCAGTGATTCTAGGACACATAGCAATCAGCCCCAGCATTTT.

The V gene is TRBV2, the J gene TRBJ1-1; TRBD1 agrees at 7 bases. Per the germline V gene, CDR1 is SNHLY and CDR2 is FYNNEI. V gave up 6 bases and J gave up 8 bases; unmatched junction bases: 12. This CDR3 comprises 14 residues. The CDR3 sequence: CASRAGGTYVEAFF. CDR3 DNA: TGTGCCAGCAGAGCAGGGGGGACCTACGTGGAAGCTTTCTTT.

The chain links TRBV24-1 to TRBJ2-2, with unresolved D. The CDR3 spans 15 residues. V was clipped by 4 bases and J by 0 bases, with 8 bases between them. Germline values: CDR1 KGHDR, CDR2 SFDVKD. The CDR3 nucleotides are TGTGCCACCAGTGACGTGACGGCGAACACCGGGGAGCTGTTTTTT. Translating gives CATSDVTANTGELFF.

The J gene is TRBJ2-7, the V gene TRBV5-1, with D perhaps matching TRBD2 (6 bases). Trimming stripped 0 bases from V and 7 bases from J, with 17 bases between. Germline CDR1 is SGHRS and CDR2 is YFSETQ. This CDR3 has 15 residues. This CDR3 reads CASSLGVGSVQEQYF. The CDR3 bases are TGCGCCAGCAGCTTGGGGGTCGGGAGTGTCCAGGAGCAGTACTTC.